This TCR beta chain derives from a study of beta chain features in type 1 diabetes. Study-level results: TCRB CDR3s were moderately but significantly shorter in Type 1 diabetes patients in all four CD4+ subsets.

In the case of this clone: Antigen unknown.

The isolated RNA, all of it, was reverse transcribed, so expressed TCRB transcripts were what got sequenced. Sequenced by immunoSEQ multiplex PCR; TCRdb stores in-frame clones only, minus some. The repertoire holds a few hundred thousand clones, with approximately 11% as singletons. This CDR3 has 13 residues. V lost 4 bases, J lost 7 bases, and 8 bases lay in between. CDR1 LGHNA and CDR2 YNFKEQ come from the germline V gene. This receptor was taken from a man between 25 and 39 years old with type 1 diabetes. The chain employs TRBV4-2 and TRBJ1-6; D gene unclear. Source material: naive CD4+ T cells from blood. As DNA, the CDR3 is TGTGCCAGCAGCCTCGAAGAGAATTCACCCCTCCACTTT. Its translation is CASSLEENSPLHF.